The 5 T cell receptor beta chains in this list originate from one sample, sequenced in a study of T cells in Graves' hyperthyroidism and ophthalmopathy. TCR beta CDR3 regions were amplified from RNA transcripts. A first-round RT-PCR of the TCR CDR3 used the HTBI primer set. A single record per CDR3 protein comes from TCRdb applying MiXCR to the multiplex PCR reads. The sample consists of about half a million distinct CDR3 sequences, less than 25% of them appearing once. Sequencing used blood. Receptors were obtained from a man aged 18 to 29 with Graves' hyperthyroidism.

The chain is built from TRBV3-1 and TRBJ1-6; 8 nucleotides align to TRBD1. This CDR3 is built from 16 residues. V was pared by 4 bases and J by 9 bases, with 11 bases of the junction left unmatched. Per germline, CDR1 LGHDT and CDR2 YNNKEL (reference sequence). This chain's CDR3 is CASSLRTGINGSPLHF. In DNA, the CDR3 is TGTGCCAGCAGCCTCAGGACAGGGATTAACGGTTCACCCCTCCACTTT.

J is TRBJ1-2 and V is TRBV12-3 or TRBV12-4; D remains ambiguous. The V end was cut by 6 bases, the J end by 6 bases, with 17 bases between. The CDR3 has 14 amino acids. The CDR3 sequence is CASSLARGKNGYTF. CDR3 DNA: TGTGCCAGCAGCTTGGCGCGAGGGAAAAATGGCTACACCTTC.

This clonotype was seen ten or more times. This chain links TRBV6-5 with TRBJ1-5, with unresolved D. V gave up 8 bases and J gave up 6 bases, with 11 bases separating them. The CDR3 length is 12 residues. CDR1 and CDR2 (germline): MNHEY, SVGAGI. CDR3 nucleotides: TGTGCCAGCCTCCTCCCGGGTCAGCCCCAGCATTTT. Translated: CASLLPGQPQHF.

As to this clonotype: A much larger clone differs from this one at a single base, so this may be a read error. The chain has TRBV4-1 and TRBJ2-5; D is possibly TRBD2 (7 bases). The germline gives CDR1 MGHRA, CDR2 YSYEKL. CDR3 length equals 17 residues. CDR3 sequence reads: CASSQEYEGGREETKYF. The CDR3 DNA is TGCGCCAGCAGCCAAGAGTACGAGGGGGGGCGGGAAGAGACCAAGTACTTC.

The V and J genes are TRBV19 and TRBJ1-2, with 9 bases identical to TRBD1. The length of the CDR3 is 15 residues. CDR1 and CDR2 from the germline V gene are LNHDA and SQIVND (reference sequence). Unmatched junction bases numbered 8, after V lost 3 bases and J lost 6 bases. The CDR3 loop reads CASSIYGTGTHGYTF. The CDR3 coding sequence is TGTGCCAGTAGTATTTACGGGACAGGGACCCATGGCTACACCTTC. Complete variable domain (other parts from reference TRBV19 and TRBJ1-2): DGGITQSPKYLFRKEGQNVTLSCEQNLNHDAMYWYRQDPGQGLRLIYYSQIVNDFQKGDIAEGYSVSREKKESFPLTVTSAQKNPTAFYLCASSIYGTGTHGYTFGSGTRLTVV.